This is a list of T cell receptor beta chains from one sample in a study of T-cell memory formation after mild COVID-19. TCRdb analysed the 5' RACE reads with MiXCR anew, one entry per CDR3 protein. The repertoire includes 400,000 to 500,000 distinct CDR3 sequences, roughly 18% of them detected once, and about 22% sits in the top ten. Specimen: PBMCs or a T cell subset sorted from them (not recorded which). These receptors were collected from a man younger than 35 who had mild COVID-19 (a few samples of this study predate the infection). Cell type and time point are not known. Both conserved end residues are part of each CDR3. The order of the fields is clone size, V gene, D gene, J gene, CDR3 DNA, CDR3 protein. D genes are given only for firm matches. Some rows have no size entry. The others give once, few or many, or a class for an expanded clone.

few	TRBV5-1	TRBD1	TRBJ1-2	TGCGCCAGCAGCCCACGGACCGAGGGGGCGAGCGGCTACACCTTC	CASSPRTEGASGYTF
NA	TRBV4-3	NA	TRBJ1-1	TGCGCCAGCAGCCAGGGCGTAGGGGACACTGAAGCTTTCTTT	CASSQGVGDTEAFF
few	TRBV10-3	TRBD2	TRBJ2-1	TGTGCCATCAGGGGACTAGCGGGGGAAGAGCAGTTCTTC	CAIRGLAGEEQFF
few	TRBV12-3/TRBV12-4	NA	TRBJ2-7	TGTGCCAGCGGACCTCAGGGGCCCCGGGGTGAGCAGTACTTC	CASGPQGPRGEQYF
NA	TRBV24-1	NA	TRBJ2-1	TGTGCCACCAGTGATTTCCTAGACAGGGAGCAGTTCTTC	CATSDFLDREQFF
few	TRBV3-1	NA	TRBJ1-2	TGTGCCAGCAGCCAAAACAGGGAGGGCTACACCTTC	CASSQNREGYTF
NA	TRBV7-2	NA	TRBJ1-1	TGTGCCAGCAGCTTAGTTCACCGGGACACTGAAGCTTTCTTT	CASSLVHRDTEAFF
NA	TRBV4-3	NA	TRBJ1-1	TGCGCCAGCAGCCAAGAGGCAGGGCTCACTGAAGCTTTCTTT	CASSQEAGLTEAFF
few	TRBV19	TRBD2	TRBJ2-7	TGTGCCAGTAGTATCCGGGGGGGCGAGCAGTACTTC	CASSIRGGEQYF
NA	TRBV9	TRBD1	TRBJ2-7	TGTGCCAGCAGCCACGAGGGACAGGGAAAGGGGGGTGCCTACGAGCAGTACTTC	CASSHEGQGKGGAYEQYF
few	TRBV20-1	NA	TRBJ1-4	TGCAGTGCTAGAGAATCGGAAAAACTGTTTTTT	CSARESEKLFF
few	TRBV21-1	NA	TRBJ2-6	TGTGCCAGCAGCACTCACTGGACAGGCCAGTCCCTCTCTGGGGCCAACGTCCTGACTTTC	CASSTHWTGQSLSGANVLTF
NA	TRBV29-1	NA	TRBJ2-5	TGCAGCGTCGAACATTCAATTTTTACCCAGTACTTC	CSVEHSIFTQYF
NA	TRBV14	NA	TRBJ2-1	TGTGCCAGCAGCCAAGTAGGGACCTGGGGGTTGGAGCAGTTCTTC	CASSQVGTWGLEQFF
few	TRBV11-2	NA	TRBJ2-5	TGTGCCAGCAGCGACTGGCGGGGAAAAGGAGAGACCCAGTACTTC	CASSDWRGKGETQYF
NA	TRBV5-1	TRBD1	TRBJ2-1	TGCGCCAGCATGGAGCCAGGGACAGGGGGGATCAATGAGCAGTTCTTC	CASMEPGTGGINEQFF
few	TRBV20-1	NA	TRBJ2-4	TGCAGTGCTAGAAGGGACTTAGCGGCGAACATTCAGTACTTC	CSARRDLAANIQYF
NA	TRBV11-2	TRBD2	TRBJ2-7	TGTGCCAGCAGCCCGGGAGTTAGCGGGGTCTCCTACGAGCAGTACTTC	CASSPGVSGVSYEQYF
few	TRBV10-3	TRBD1	TRBJ1-4	TGTGCCACGATGGATCCAGGGGGGGAAAAACTGTTTTTT	CATMDPGGEKLFF
NA	TRBV6-2/TRBV6-3	TRBD1	TRBJ1-2	TGTGCCAGCAGCCCGCGACAGGGATGGTTTCCCCAGGATGGCTACACCTTC	CASSPRQGWFPQDGYTF
NA	TRBV18	NA	TRBJ2-3	TGTGCCAGCTCACCAAGTAGGACGACGACAGATACGCAGTATTTT	CASSPSRTTTDTQYF
many	TRBV5-1	NA	TRBJ1-3	TGCGCCAGCAGCCCTTTCGGCGGGGCAGGAAACACCATATATTTT	CASSPFGGAGNTIYF
once	TRBV27	NA	TRBJ1-1	TGTGCCAGCAGTTTAGGGGGTGGCGAGACTGAAGCTTTCTTT	CASSLGGGETEAFF
few	TRBV6-6	TRBD2	TRBJ2-1	TGTGCCAGCAGTTACTCGAGTAGCGGGGGGTCGAATGAGCAGTTCTTC	CASSYSSSGGSNEQFF
few	TRBV19	TRBD1	TRBJ1-1	TGTGCCAGTAGGCGCGGGACAGTTAACACTGAAGCTTTCTTT	CASRRGTVNTEAFF
few	TRBV7-9	NA	TRBJ1-1	TGTGCCAGCACCATCGGGGGACTCACTGAAGCTTTCTTT	CASTIGGLTEAFF
NA	TRBV10-1	NA	TRBJ2-7	TGCGCCAGCAGTGAGTCGAGGAGCGTCTACGAGCAGTACTTC	CASSESRSVYEQYF
NA	TRBV18	NA	TRBJ2-5	TGTGCCAGCTCACCCCGTCAGGGGTATCAAGAGACCCAGTACTTC	CASSPRQGYQETQYF
few	TRBV5-1	NA	TRBJ2-1	TGCGCCAGCAGCTTGGGCGGGATGCCAGGGTCCTACAATGAGCAGTTCTTC	CASSLGGMPGSYNEQFF
NA	TRBV7-3	NA	TRBJ2-1	TGTGCCAGCAGCCCCCGTGGGGGGCCGCGAAATGAGCAGTTCTTC	CASSPRGGPRNEQFF
NA	TRBV5-1	TRBD1	TRBJ2-3	TGCGCCAGCAGCCCAGGACAGGGACAGGATACGCAGTATTTT	CASSPGQGQDTQYF
few	TRBV6-2/TRBV6-3	NA	TRBJ2-3	TGTGCCAGCAGTTACTCGAGTAGGTCTGGCACAGATACGCAGTATTTT	CASSYSSRSGTDTQYF
NA	TRBV20-1	NA	TRBJ1-6	TGCAGTGCTAGTGTACCGGTGGGCCGTAATTCACCCCTCCACTTT	CSASVPVGRNSPLHF
few	TRBV5-1	NA	TRBJ1-1	TGCGCCAGCAGCATCCAACCGACAGGCTCGAACACTGAAGCTTTCTTT	CASSIQPTGSNTEAFF
many	TRBV7-2	TRBD1	TRBJ1-3	TGTGCCAGCAGCTCCAAGCGGACAGGAGGAAACACCATATATTTT	CASSSKRTGGNTIYF
NA	TRBV5-1	NA	TRBJ1-2	TGCGCCAGCAGCCCTGCTAGACAGAACTATGGCTACACCTTC	CASSPARQNYGYTF
NA	TRBV24-1	TRBD2	TRBJ2-3	TGTGCCACCAGTGACCGGGGACTAGCGGGAGATACGCAGTATTTT	CATSDRGLAGDTQYF
few	TRBV6-6	TRBD1	TRBJ1-2	TGTGCCAGCAGTATGGTACAGGGGGAGATCTATGGCTACACCTTC	CASSMVQGEIYGYTF
few	TRBV5-5	NA	TRBJ2-2	TGTGCCAGCAGCTTGCGACTCACCGGGGAGCTGTTTTTT	CASSLRLTGELFF
many	TRBV28	TRBD1	TRBJ1-5	TGTGCCAGCAGTTCCCTCCGACAGGGTAGCAATCAGCCCCAGCATTTT	CASSSLRQGSNQPQHF
NA	TRBV7-9	NA	TRBJ1-1	TGTGCCAGCAGCACGTTGGGGGGGATGAACACTGAAGCTTTCTTT	CASSTLGGMNTEAFF
NA	TRBV4-3	NA	TRBJ2-7	TGCGCCAGCAGCCAAGGGTACAGCTCCTACGAGCAGTACTTC	CASSQGYSSYEQYF
NA	TRBV20-1	TRBD1	TRBJ2-1	TGCAGTGCTAGGGCCCCGGGACAGGGCTACAATGAGCAGTTCTTC	CSARAPGQGYNEQFF
few	TRBV12-3/TRBV12-4	NA	TRBJ1-2	TGTGCCAGCAGTTTACTCGGGCCCGGCTATGGCTACACCTTC	CASSLLGPGYGYTF
many	TRBV23-1	TRBD1	TRBJ1-6	TGCGCCAGCAGTCAGGCGGGACAGCAGGTTAATTCACCCCTCCACTTT	CASSQAGQQVNSPLHF
few	TRBV4-3	NA	TRBJ1-2	TGCGCCAGCAGCCAAGATCCGTATTCCTGGGGTGACTACACCTTC	CASSQDPYSWGDYTF
many	TRBV5-1	NA	TRBJ2-3	TGCGCCAGCAGCTTGAGGACAGCCGTCACAGATACGCAGTATTTT	CASSLRTAVTDTQYF
NA	TRBV7-3	TRBD1	TRBJ1-2	TGTGCCAGCAGCTTAGACGCAGGGGGAGGCTACACCTTC	CASSLDAGGGYTF
NA	TRBV6-2/TRBV6-3	NA	TRBJ1-4	TGTGCCAGCTCGCAACGGAGGACCTCCCGGGAAAAACTGTTTTTT	CASSQRRTSREKLFF
NA	TRBV14	TRBD1	TRBJ2-1	TGTGCCAGTAAAAGAGGAGGGACAGGGGCCTACAATGAGCAGTTCTTC	CASKRGGTGAYNEQFF
NA	TRBV2	NA	TRBJ1-4	TGTGCCAGCAGCGGGGCTGAAAAACTGTTTTTT	CASSGAEKLFF
few	TRBV6-5	NA	TRBJ2-5	TGTGCCAGCAGTTCGGACTGGGAGGAGACCCAGTACTTC	CASSSDWEETQYF
NA	TRBV5-1	NA	TRBJ2-6	TGCGCCAGCAGCCCCTGGGGGACAGGGGCCAACGTCCTGACTTTC	CASSPWGTGANVLTF
NA	TRBV14	TRBD1	TRBJ2-2	TGTGCCAGCAGCCAAGTGCAGGGGGCTGCCGGGGAGCTGTTTTTT	CASSQVQGAAGELFF
few	TRBV5-1	TRBD2	TRBJ2-1	TGCGCCAGCAGCAAAGGACTAGCGGGGGAGGATGAGCAGTTCTTC	CASSKGLAGEDEQFF
NA	TRBV7-2	NA	TRBJ1-2	TGTGCCAGCATCTTCAGACGGGACTATGGCTACACCTTC	CASIFRRDYGYTF
NA	TRBV5-1	NA	TRBJ1-1	TGCGCCAGCAGCTTGGCCGGAGGGCGGGGGACTGAAGCTTTCTTT	CASSLAGGRGTEAFF
NA	TRBV3-1	NA	TRBJ1-1	TGTGCCAGCAGCCAAGGCGGCGACATCCCAACTGAAGCTTTCTTT	CASSQGGDIPTEAFF
NA	TRBV5-5	NA	TRBJ1-2	TGTGCCAGCAGCGTCACAGGGTATAGCTATGGCTACACCTTC	CASSVTGYSYGYTF
NA	TRBV3-1	TRBD1	TRBJ1-6	TGTGCCAGCAGCGATACCACAGGGGGTTATTCACCCCTCCACTTT	CASSDTTGGYSPLHF